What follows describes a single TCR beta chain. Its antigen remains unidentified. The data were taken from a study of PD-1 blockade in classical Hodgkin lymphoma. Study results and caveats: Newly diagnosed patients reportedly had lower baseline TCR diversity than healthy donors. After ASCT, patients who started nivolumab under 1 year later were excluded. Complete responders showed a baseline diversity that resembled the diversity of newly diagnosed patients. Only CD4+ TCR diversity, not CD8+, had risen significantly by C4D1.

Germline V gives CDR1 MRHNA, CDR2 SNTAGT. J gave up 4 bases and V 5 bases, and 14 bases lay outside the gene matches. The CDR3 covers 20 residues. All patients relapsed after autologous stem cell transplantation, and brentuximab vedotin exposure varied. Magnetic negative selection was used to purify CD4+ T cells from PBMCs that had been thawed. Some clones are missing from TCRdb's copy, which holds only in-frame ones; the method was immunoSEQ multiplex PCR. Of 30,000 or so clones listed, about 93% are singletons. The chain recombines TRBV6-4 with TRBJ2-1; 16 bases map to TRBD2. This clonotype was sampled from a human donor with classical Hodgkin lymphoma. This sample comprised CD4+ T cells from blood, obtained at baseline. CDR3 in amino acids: CASSTGTSGRAPYEYNEQFF. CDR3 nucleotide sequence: TGTGCCAGCAGTACTGGGACTAGCGGGAGGGCTCCATACGAGTACAATGAGCAGTTCTTC.